This TCR beta chain comes out of a study of response to subunit inactivated influenza vaccine. General study findings and limits: Each seasonal influenza vaccination, the authors suggested, recruits few new T cells.

TCRdb called the RT-PCR reads again in MiXCR, with one record for every CDR3 protein. Of 650,000 to 800,000 distinct CDR3 sequences listed, around 13% are singletons. A note on this clonotype: Antigen unknown.

V trimming: 4 bases; J trimming: 1 base; junction bases outside the gene matches: 17. Germline CDR1 is MNHEY and CDR2 is SVGAGI. The CDR3 loop spans 19 amino acids. The specimen comprised PBMCs from blood, sampled roughly 2 weeks before vaccination. The J gene is TRBJ2-3, the V gene TRBV6-5, with 7 bases that match TRBD1. The TCR comes from a man aged 50 to 59 who received an inactivated influenza vaccine. In DNA, the CDR3 is TGTGCCAGCAGTTCCCTACTAAGACAGGGAATAGGCGGCACAGATACGCAGTATTTT. Protein sequence: CASSSLLRQGIGGTDTQYF.